A single sample is the source of the 14 T cell receptor beta chains below, sequenced in a study of response to subunit inactivated influenza vaccine. Each CDR3 protein is one row after TCRdb ran MiXCR on the RT-PCR reads. The sample contains roughly 500,000 distinct CDR3 sequences, more than 15% of which appear only once. The sequences come from CD4+ T cells sorted from PBMCs, collected 23 to 25 months after vaccination. The receptor source for this set is a man aged 50 to 75 who received an inactivated influenza vaccine.

Only a few counts were recorded for this clonotype. The chain recombines TRBV20-1 with TRBJ1-2, with TRBD1 matching over 7 bases. V dropped 6 bases and J dropped 4; count of bases not matched to a gene: 11. Germline V gene data show CDR1 as DFQATT and CDR2 as SNEGSKA (reference sequence). The CDR3 totals 14 residues. The chain's CDR3 is CSAATTGLSYGYTF. As DNA, the CDR3 is TGCAGTGCGGCGACGACAGGGTTGAGCTATGGCTACACCTTC.

This clonotype occurred many times. V and J are TRBV10-3 and TRBJ2-5; D is unresolved. From germline, CDR1 is ENHRY and CDR2 SYGVKD. The CDR3 totals 12 residues. V was clipped by 3 bases and J by 5 bases, with 7 bases between them. CDR3 coding DNA: TGTGCCATCAGTGAAGGGAAGGAGACCCAGTACTTC. It is translated as CAISEGKETQYF.

The chain combines TRBV5-1 with TRBJ2-3, with 10 bases identical to TRBD2. The CDR3 is 17 amino acids. From germline, CDR1 is SGHRS and CDR2 YFSETQ. Trimming removed 2 bases from V and 0 bases from J; junction bases left unmatched: 6. This CDR3 is CASSFSGGPQSTDTQYF. DNA for the CDR3: TGCGCCAGCAGCTTTAGCGGGGGGCCACAGAGCACAGATACGCAGTATTTT. The whole variable domain, filled in from reference TRBV5-1 and TRBJ2-3, reads KAGVTQTPRYLIKTRGQQVTLSCSPISGHRSVSWYQQTPGQGLQFLFEYFSETQRNKGNFPGRFSGRQFSNSRSEMNVSTLELGDSALYLCASSFSGGPQSTDTQYFGPGTRLTVL.

In its sample, this clonotype was seen a few times. The chain links TRBV30 to TRBJ2-7, with TRBD1 identical over 10 bases. The CDR3 has 14 amino acids. With V trimmed by 0 bases and J by 4 bases, 3 bases remained unmatched. Germline V CDR1 and CDR2: GTSNPN, SVGIG (reference sequence). The CDR3 DNA follows: TGTGCCTGGAGTGTAGGACAGGGGGGATACGAGCAGTACTTC. Protein sequence: CAWSVGQGGYEQYF. Full variable domain (outside the CDR3, taken from reference TRBV30 and TRBJ2-7): SQTIHQWPATLVQPVGSPLSLECTVEGTSNPNLYWYRQAAGRGLQLLFYSVGIGQISSEVPQNLSASRPQDRQFILSSKKLLLSDSGFYLCAWSVGQGGYEQYFGPGTRLTVT.

The chain is built from TRBV12-3 or TRBV12-4 and TRBJ1-1; D possibly corresponds to TRBD1 (5 bases). This CDR3 comprises 13 residues. Trimming pared 5 bases from V and 5 bases from J, leaving 12 bases between. This chain's CDR3 is CASSTFGGTEAFF. Written as DNA, the CDR3 is TGTGCCAGCAGTACCTTCGGGGGTACTGAAGCTTTCTTT.

This clonotype was recorded a few times. The V and J genes are TRBV12-3 or TRBV12-4 and TRBJ2-5; D not resolved. The V gene lost 4 bases and the J gene lost 5 bases, with 14 bases spanning the gap. The CDR3 totals 14 residues. CDR3 residues: CASSSAPGFETQYF. For the CDR3, the DNA is TGTGCCAGCAGTTCGGCCCCAGGCTTTGAGACCCAGTACTTC.

This clonotype was found a few times. The chain links TRBV6-5 to TRBJ2-2, with 11 bases fitting TRBD2. V gave up 0 bases and J gave up 6 bases; unmatched junction bases: 0. Germline assignment: CDR1 MNHEY and CDR2 SVGAGI. The CDR3 has 15 amino acids. The DNA of the CDR3 is TGTGCCAGCAGTTACTCACTAGCGGGAGCCGGGGAGCTGTTTTTT. Amino acids: CASSYSLAGAGELFF.

This chain connects TRBV6-7 to TRBJ2-3; tentatively, D is TRBD1 or TRBD2 (6 bases each). TRBV6-7 is an ORF, with its function uncertain. This CDR3 spans 16 amino acids. V was clipped by 8 bases and J by 2 bases, with 20 bases between them. The CDR3 region has the DNA TGTGCCAGCCACCCCATCTCGGGGGCCTCCACAGATACGCAGTATTTT. Translated: CASHPISGASTDTQYF.

This clonotype was seen ten or more times. The chain combines TRBV2 with TRBJ2-3; D unresolved. CDR1 SNHLY and CDR2 FYNNEI come from the germline V gene. The CDR3 loop spans 12 amino acids. V gave up 4 bases and J gave up 8 bases, with 10 bases separating them. CDR3 DNA sequence: TGTGCCAGCAGTGCGCTTACAACTACGCAGTATTTT. It specifies CASSALTTTQYF. Complete variable domain (other parts from reference TRBV2 and TRBJ2-3): EPEVTQTPSHQVTQMGQEVILRCVPISNHLYFYWYRQILGQKVEFLVSFYNNEISEKSEIFDDQFSVERPDGSNFTLKIRSTKLEDSAMYFCASSALTTTQYFGPGTRLTVL.

The V and J genes are TRBV5-1 and TRBJ2-1; tentatively, D is TRBD2 (5 bases). CDR1 SGHRS and CDR2 YFSETQ come from the germline V gene. The CDR3 extends over 13 amino acids. V lost 4 bases and J lost 8, with 13 bases in between. The CDR3, as DNA: TGCGCCAGCAGCCCCGAGGCCGGGGATGAGCAGTTCTTC. It encodes CASSPEAGDEQFF.

This chain uses TRBV7-2 with TRBJ2-7; 8 bases map to TRBD1. Germline V CDR1 and CDR2: SGHTA, FQGNSA. The CDR3 runs 13 residues. With 3 bases clipped from V and 7 bases from J, the junction kept 5 bases outside the gene matches. Here the CDR3 DNA reads TGTGCCAGCAGCTTGCAGGGGGCGAGGGAGCAGTACTTC. Encoded protein: CASSLQGAREQYF.

In its sample, this clonotype was seen many times. The V and J genes are TRBV4-2 and TRBJ1-5; D perhaps matches TRBD1 (5 bases). The germline V and J ends were trimmed by 4 bases and 4 bases, with 8 bases remaining between them. The CDR3 is made up of 13 amino acids. CDR1 is LGHNA and CDR2 is YNFKEQ in the germline V gene. This CDR3 is CASSPGPNQPQHF. CDR3 coding DNA: TGTGCCAGCAGCCCAGGGCCGAATCAGCCCCAGCATTTT.

This chain joins TRBV12-3 or TRBV12-4 and TRBJ2-1; 7 bases are shared with TRBD1. The CDR3 covers 14 residues. V trimming: 5 bases; J trimming: 7 bases; junction bases outside the gene matches: 8. CDR3 protein: CASSKGAENNEQFF. CDR3 sequence (DNA): TGTGCCAGCAGTAAGGGGGCGGAGAATAATGAGCAGTTCTTC.

This clonotype was detected ten times or more. The rearrangement links TRBV5-1 to TRBJ2-3; D gene uncertain. CDR3 size: 14 residues. Germline CDR1 and CDR2: SGHRS and YFSETQ. V dropped 5 bases and J dropped 3 bases, with 13 bases sitting between them. CDR3 in amino acids: CASRRVAPTDTQYF. The CDR3, as DNA: TGCGCCAGCAGAAGAGTGGCTCCGACAGATACGCAGTATTTT.